This T cell receptor (beta chain) was captured in a study of identifying expanded T cells in peripheral blood. Study-wide findings and caveats: Clone count variance between roughly 2-week samples rose with total template count. Differentially abundant clones: roughly 1.2 between replicates, about 17 at roughly 13 days, 19 at four.

During the collection period, no donor immune events like infections were recorded. For this clone: What it binds is unknown.

CDR1 is SQVTM, CDR2 ANQGSEA, per germline. Trimming removed 3 bases at V and 6 bases at J, with 14 bases between. The CDR3 extends over 14 amino acids. Here immunoSEQ multiplex PCR was the method, and the copy in TCRdb shows in-frame clones only, minus some. The data contain roughly 96,000 clones, 88% of them singletons. The chain recombines TRBV29-1 with TRBJ2-2; a possible D gene is TRBD1 (6 bases). Sequencing input: blood. This receptor was identified in a person aged 18 to 70 in good health. The CDR3 spells CSVDVGGRSGELFF. The CDR3 bases are TGCAGCGTTGATGTAGGGGGTAGGTCCGGGGAGCTGTTTTTT.